Included here is one TCR beta chain sequence, with context. No cognate antigen has been identified for it. For each CD8+ T cell subset, flow sorting was done in triplicate, and roughly 310,000 cells per subset went directly into RLT lysis buffer. To keep memory contaminants out, a stringent definition of naive CD8+ T cells was applied: CD45RO-CCR7+CD27+CD95-. Standard density gradient centrifugation was used to isolate peripheral blood mononuclear cells from buffy coats. A FACSAria III was used to flow-sort naive CXCR3-negative and CXCR3-positive CD8+ T cells. Total RNA was extracted from sorted cells with an RNeasy Mini Kit. Sequencing used a NextSeq 550. The Human TCR Profiling Kit (MiLaboratory) was used to make UMI-labeled 5' RACE TRB cDNA libraries. The full amount of extracted RNA was used for cDNA synthesis, and the full amount of resulting cDNA was used for PCR amplification. The libraries were made side by side, with each library going through the same number of PCR cycles. For the original study's pipeline: With a minimum of two reads required per UMI, MIGEC and MiXCR pulled out about 50,000 +/- 10,000 unique UMI-labeled TRB cDNA molecules from each library. On average, about 40,000 +/- 10,000 functional in-frame TRB CDR3 nucleotide clonotypes lacking stop codons were found per library. After downsampling to 5000 UMI-labeled TRB molecules per sample, diversity metrics, including normalized Shannon-Wiener and Chao1, were computed in VDJtools. Clonotype-size-weighted physicochemical properties of the central five CDR3 residues (interaction energy, strength, volume and Kidera factor 4) were computed in VDJtools. TCRdb reprocessed the reads into one record per CDR3 protein sequence, lacking DNA. TCRdb, not the authors, supplied the V and J calls. The sample's table lists a count of roughly 89,000 distinct CDR3 sequences. The ten largest clonotypes hold 0.85% to 1.4% of the sample.

This record belongs to a study of CXCR3-negative and CXCR3-positive naive CD8 T cells (dated by TCRdb to the late 2010s). A note on the overall study: In total, about 135 million TRB reads were obtained, corresponding to roughly 1.5 +/- 0.3 million reads per library. The diversity and physicochemical repertoire analyses included under 12 donors pooled from two independent experiments. TRBV-TRBJ cluster analysis included naive subsets from several donors and memory cells from 3 donors. Overall study results and their limits: Repertoire diversity was comparably high in both naive subsets but much lower in memory CD8+ T cells. Freshly isolated PBMCs were used for most assays because CXCR3 expression went down partially after cryopreservation. Similar TRBV-TRBJ usage was shown by naive CXCR3-negative and CXCR3-positive cells from the same donor, whereas distinct patterns were shown by memory cells. Compared with CXCR3-negative naive cells, CXCR3-positive naive cells had TRB CDR3s with higher hydrophobicity (lower Kidera factor 4), lower energy, and higher strength and volume indices. Because surface CD5, which is linked to self-reactivity in mice, was comparable between the naive subsets, TCR interaction strength was also inferred from TRB CDR3 physicochemical properties.

From its cysteine to its phenylalanine, the CDR3 spans 14 amino acids. No nucleotide data were recorded. Based on the germline V gene, the CDR1 and CDR2 sequences are SGHVS and FNYEAQ. The source of this sequence is a human donor in good health. Some clones in this sample may be carry-over from other donors' samples. The sequencing sample was made of naive CXCR3- CD8+ T cells from blood. The cell subset or site label of this sample denotes: CD45RO-CCR7+CD27+CD95- naive CD8+ T cells lacking CXCR3 (TNR3-). The V gene is TRBV7-6 and the J gene is TRBJ2-2; with no DNA, the TCRdb D assignment of TRBD1 cannot be verified. This receptor carries the CDR3 CASSTGQGLGELFF.